A selection of T cell receptor beta chains follows, all from one sample in a study of cytotoxic CD8 clonotypes in ibrutinib-treated CLL. Repertoires were generated with immunoSEQ multiplex PCR, while TCRdb's copy carries only in-frame clones and drops some. The sample holds some 200,000 clones, around 75% seen once. The material sequenced was PBMCs, taken after 12 months of ibrutinib treatment. The receptors were sampled from a human donor with chronic lymphocytic leukemia. CDR3s include the opening cysteine and the closing phenylalanine or tryptophan. D genes are given only for firm matches. Rows may omit the clone size; those that give it use once, few, many or a size class.

TRBJ2-7 TRBD1 TRBV19 NA TGTGCCAGTAGTGTGTGGGACAGGAACGAGCAGTACTTC CASSVWDRNEQYF
TRBJ2-5 TRBD2 TRBV19 once TGTGCCAGTGGCGGACTCTCGGGACTAGCGGGAGAAGAGACCCAGTACTTC CASGGLSGLAGEETQYF
TRBJ2-4 NA TRBV19 few TGTGCCAGCAGGACGGCCAAAAACATTCAGTACTTC CASRTAKNIQYF
TRBJ1-4 NA TRBV14 NA TGTGCCAGCAGCCACTCAGGGACTCCTAATGAAAAACTGTTTTTT CASSHSGTPNEKLFF
TRBJ1-1 NA TRBV7-2 NA TGTGCCAGCAGGCCTTCAAGGGTGAACACTGAAGCTTTCTTT CASRPSRVNTEAFF
TRBJ2-7 NA TRBV9 once TGTGCCAGCAGCGTAGCCCCAACCTTAAGCGGCGACGAGCAGTACTTC CASSVAPTLSGDEQYF
TRBJ2-4 TRBD1 TRBV19 NA TGTGCCAGTAGTAGGACAGGGGCTGTCATTCAGTACTTC CASSRTGAVIQYF
TRBJ2-2 TRBD2 TRBV10-2 NA TGCGCCAGCAGGATAGCGGGAGGGTTCACCGGGGAGCTGTTTTTT CASRIAGGFTGELFF
TRBJ2-5 TRBD1 TRBV5-1 NA TGCGCCAGCAGCGTCGGGACAGGATACCAAGAGACCCAGTACTTC CASSVGTGYQETQYF
TRBJ2-7 NA TRBV14 NA TGTGCCAGCAGCTCCGGCGATAGCTACAGCACCTACGAGCAGTACTTC CASSSGDSYSTYEQYF
TRBJ2-7 TRBD1 TRBV5-1 NA TGCGCCAGCAGCGCGGACAGGGGGAACGAGCAGTACTTC CASSADRGNEQYF
TRBJ2-7 NA TRBV6-5 NA TGTGCCACCCGACAGAGCTCCTACGAGCAGTACTTC CATRQSSYEQYF
TRBJ2-5 NA TRBV15 NA TGTGCCACCAGCAGGGATCCGGGACTGCTAGGAGAGACCCAGTACTTC CATSRDPGLLGETQYF
TRBJ2-5 TRBD1 TRBV9 NA TGTGCCAGCAGCCTCCGGGACAGCCTACAAGAGACCCAGTACTTC CASSLRDSLQETQYF
TRBJ2-1 NA TRBV6-5 NA TGTGCCAGCAGTTCTGAACATTTCAGGGGAGTGCAGTTCTTC CASSSEHFRGVQFF
TRBJ2-7 NA TRBV14 once TGTGCCAGCAGCCAAGAGTTGGGCACTGCCTCCTACGAGCAGTACTTC CASSQELGTASYEQYF
TRBJ2-7 NA TRBV30 NA TGTGCCTGGGCTTCCAGGGGTCACGAGCAGTACTTC CAWASRGHEQYF